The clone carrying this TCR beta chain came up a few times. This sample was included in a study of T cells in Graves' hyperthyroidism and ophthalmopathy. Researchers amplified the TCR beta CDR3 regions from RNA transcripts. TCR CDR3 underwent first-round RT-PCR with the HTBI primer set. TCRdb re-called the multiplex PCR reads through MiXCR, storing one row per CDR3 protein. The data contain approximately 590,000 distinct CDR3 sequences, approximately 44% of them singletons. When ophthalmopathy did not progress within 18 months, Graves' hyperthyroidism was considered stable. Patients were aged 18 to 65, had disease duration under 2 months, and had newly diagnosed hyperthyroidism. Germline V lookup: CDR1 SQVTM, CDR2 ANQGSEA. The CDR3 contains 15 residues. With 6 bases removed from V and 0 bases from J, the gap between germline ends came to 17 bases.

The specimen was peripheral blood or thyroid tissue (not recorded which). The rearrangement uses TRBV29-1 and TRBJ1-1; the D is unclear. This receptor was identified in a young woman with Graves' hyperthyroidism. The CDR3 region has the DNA TGCAGCGTCCCCGGGTCCTCCACTTTGAACACTGAAGCTTTCTTT. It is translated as CSVPGSSTLNTEAFF.